This paragraph reports one TCR beta chain. Amplification yielded TCR beta CDR3 regions, with RNA transcripts as the source. A first-round RT-PCR of the TCR CDR3 used the HTBI primer set. TCRdb reanalysed the multiplex PCR reads using MiXCR and keeps one entry per CDR3 protein. The sample records hundreds of thousands of distinct CDR3 sequences, around 15% being singletons. The source of the sample is a study of T cells in Graves' hyperthyroidism and ophthalmopathy. The CDR3 length is 16 residues. Germline V lookup: CDR1 DFQATT, CDR2 SNEGSKA (reference sequence). This chain connects TRBV20-1 to TRBJ2-1; TRBD2 agrees at 12 bases. The J call is doubtful: the DNA matches TRBJ2-7 better. This clonotype was obtained from a woman younger than 35 with Graves' hyperthyroidism. Sequencing was performed on blood. CDR3 sequence reads: CSASTASGRALNEQYF. The CDR3 bases are TGCAGTGCTAGTACGGCTAGCGGGAGGGCATTAAATGAGCAGTACTTC.